The rows below give T cell receptor beta chains drawn from one sample of a study of naive and memory T cell subsets. MiXCR was run by TCRdb on the UMI-ligation and nested PCR reads, yielding one entry per CDR3 protein. The sample lists 99,000 or so distinct CDR3 sequences, around 13% occurring once. Material for sequencing was naive CD8+ T cells from blood. These receptors all come from a human donor in good health. Each CDR3 is given with its conserved first and last residue. D genes are given only for firm matches. Size values are once, few and many counts, or a class for expanded clones, and some rows have none.

D	V	size	J	CDR3	DNA
-	TRBV4-1	-	TRBJ1-5	CASSQDYGGDQPQHF	TGCGCCAGCAGCCAAGATTACGGAGGGGATCAGCCCCAGCATTTT
-	TRBV12-3/TRBV12-4	-	TRBJ1-2	CASSPPGEGGYTF	TGTGCCAGCAGCCCGCCAGGGGAAGGCGGCTACACCTTC
-	TRBV4-3	-	TRBJ2-7	CASSQVFAYGSYEQYF	TGCGCCAGCAGCCAAGTATTTGCTTACGGATCCTACGAGCAGTACTTC
-	TRBV2	-	TRBJ1-5	CASSGVGINQPQHF	TGTGCCAGCAGTGGTGTAGGGATCAATCAGCCCCAGCATTTT
TRBD1	TRBV7-2	few	TRBJ2-7	CASSLGGQISYEQYF	TGTGCCAGCAGCTTAGGGGGACAGATCTCCTACGAGCAGTACTTC
-	TRBV28	many	TRBJ1-5	CASSFRTRGQPQHF	TGTGCCAGCAGTTTTAGGACAAGGGGTCAGCCCCAGCATTTT
TRBD1	TRBV6-2/TRBV6-3	-	TRBJ1-5	CASSYPLVRTGNQPQHF	TGTGCCAGCAGTTACCCCCTTGTTAGGACAGGAAATCAGCCCCAGCATTTT
-	TRBV2	once	TRBJ2-7	CASSRTEDDEQYF	TGTGCCAGCTCGAGGACAGAGGATGACGAGCAGTACTTC
-	TRBV28	few	TRBJ2-7	CASSRTGGNEQYF	TGTGCCAGCAGCCGGACAGGCGGGAACGAGCAGTACTTC
-	TRBV2	few	TRBJ2-1	CASSGVTYNEQFF	TGTGCCAGCAGTGGGGTGACTTACAATGAGCAGTTCTTC
TRBD2	TRBV5-4	-	TRBJ2-1	CASRTSLDNEQFF	TGTGCCAGTCGGACTAGCCTAGACAATGAGCAGTTCTTC